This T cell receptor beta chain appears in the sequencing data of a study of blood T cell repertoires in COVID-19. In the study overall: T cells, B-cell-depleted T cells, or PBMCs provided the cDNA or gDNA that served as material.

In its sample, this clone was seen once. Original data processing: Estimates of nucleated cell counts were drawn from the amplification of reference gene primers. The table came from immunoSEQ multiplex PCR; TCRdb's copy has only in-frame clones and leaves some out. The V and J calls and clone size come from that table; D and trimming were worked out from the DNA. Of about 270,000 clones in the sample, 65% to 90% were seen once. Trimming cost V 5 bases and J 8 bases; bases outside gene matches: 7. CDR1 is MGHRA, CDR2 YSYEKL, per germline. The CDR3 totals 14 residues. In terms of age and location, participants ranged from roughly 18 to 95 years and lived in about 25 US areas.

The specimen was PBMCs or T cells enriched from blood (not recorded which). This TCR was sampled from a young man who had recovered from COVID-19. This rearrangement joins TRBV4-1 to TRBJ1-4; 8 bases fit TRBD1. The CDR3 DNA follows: TGCGCCAGCAGCGCTGACAGGGGTGGGGAAAAACTGTTTTTT. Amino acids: CASSADRGGEKLFF.